The 29 T cell receptor beta chains listed next were all sequenced from one sample in a study of T cells after yellow fever vaccination. TCRdb re-called the 5' RACE reads through MiXCR, storing one row per CDR3 protein. Of around 300,000 distinct CDR3 sequences in the sample, around 4.4% were seen once. Here the sequenced sample was PBMCs, taken 15 days after the yellow fever booster vaccination. These receptors all come from a man aged 18 to 35 who received the YFV17D yellow fever vaccine.

This clonotype was observed a few times. This chain joins TRBV7-2 and TRBJ2-3; D not certain. Germline V lookup: CDR1 SGHTA, CDR2 FQGNSA. Trimming removed 5 bases from V and 9 bases from J, with 9 bases in between. The CDR3 contains 11 residues. CDR3 nucleotide sequence: TGTGCCAGCAGCCCTGAGCTCACGCAGTATTTT. Its translation: CASSPELTQYF.

The chain couples TRBV20-1 to TRBJ2-5; D is unresolved. V gave up 2 bases and J gave up 7 bases, with 14 bases separating them. CDR3 length: 13 amino acids. The germline CDR1 and CDR2 sequences are DFQATT and SNEGSKA (reference sequence). The CDR3 DNA sequence: TGCAGTGCTAGAATCAACGCACCCCGGACCCAGTACTTC. Its translation: CSARINAPRTQYF.

The V call is TRBV4-1, the J call TRBJ1-4; perhaps TRBD1 as D (5 bases). The germline gives CDR1 MGHRA, CDR2 YSYEKL. There are 13 residues in the CDR3. Between the trimmed V and J ends, which lost 4 bases and 8 bases, there was a span of 11 bases. CDR3 coding DNA: TGCGCCAGCAGCCCTAGGAGGGGAGAAAAACTGTTTTTT. Translation gives CASSPRRGEKLFF.

Many counts were recorded for this clonotype. The chain recombines TRBV6-2 or TRBV6-3 with TRBJ2-5; 7 bases map to TRBD1. J gave up 5 bases and V 6 bases, and 12 bases lay outside the gene matches. The CDR3 spans 15 residues. CDR1 MNHEY and CDR2 SVGEGT come from the germline V gene. The CDR3 loop is CASSPGTARRETQYF. In nucleotides, the CDR3 is TGTGCCAGCAGCCCGGGGACAGCTCGTCGGGAGACCCAGTACTTC.

The table lists this clonotype with many counts. The V gene is TRBV20-1, the J gene TRBJ2-2; D gene ambiguous. There are 12 residues in the CDR3. The V end lost 6 bases, the J end lost 6 bases, and 11 bases lay between the germline ends. Germline V gene data show CDR1 as DFQATT and CDR2 as SNEGSKA (reference sequence). Here the CDR3 reads CSATDRAGELFF. For the CDR3, the DNA is TGCAGTGCCACTGATAGAGCCGGGGAGCTGTTTTTT.

This clonotype occurred many times. The V gene is TRBV28, the J gene TRBJ1-2; D is unclear. CDR3 length equals 13 residues. Germline lookup yields CDR1 MDHEN and CDR2 SYDVKM. Trimming removed 4 bases from V and 6 bases from J, with 12 bases in between. CDR3 loop: CASSYRVVDGYTF. In DNA form, the CDR3 reads TGTGCCAGCAGTTATAGGGTTGTCGATGGCTACACCTTC.

This clonotype was counted many times. J is TRBJ2-7 and V is TRBV6-2 or TRBV6-3; either TRBD1 or TRBD2 may fit D (5 bases each). Trimming cost V 10 bases and J 2 bases, with 21 bases left between them. Germline CDR1 and CDR2: MNHEY and SVGEGT. This CDR3 contains 15 residues. DNA for the CDR3: TGTGCCACCAACGACAATACTAGGGGTGCCTACGAGCAGTACTTC. It specifies CATNDNTRGAYEQYF.

This clonotype was seen ten or more times. The chain couples TRBV7-6 to TRBJ1-2; TRBD1 is a possible D gene (5 bases). V was clipped by 1 base and J by 2 bases, with 17 bases between them. The CDR3 consists of 17 residues. Per the germline V gene, CDR1 is SGHVS and CDR2 is FNYEAQ. The CDR3 reads CASSLGRGLDQNYGYTF. CDR3 nucleotide sequence: TGTGCCAGCAGCTTAGGGAGGGGCCTAGACCAGAACTATGGCTACACCTTC.

This clonotype has ten or more counts. The J gene is TRBJ2-4, the V gene TRBV7-6, with D unresolved. Germline lookup yields CDR1 SGHVS and CDR2 FNYEAQ. This CDR3 is built from 16 residues. The germline V and J ends were trimmed by 5 bases and 5 bases, with 19 bases remaining between them. CDR3 protein: CASSLGPFKGENIQYF. The DNA of the CDR3 is TGTGCCAGCAGCCTTGGACCGTTCAAGGGCGAAAACATTCAGTACTTC.

This clonotype has more than one count but fewer than ten. V gene TRBV29-1 combines with J gene TRBJ2-3; D possibly corresponds to TRBD1 (5 bases). The V and J ends lost 4 bases and 2 bases respectively, with 10 bases between them. The CDR3 is 13 amino acids. The V gene's germline CDR1 is SQVTM and CDR2 ANQGSEA. CDR3 coding DNA: TGCAGCGTTGCAGGACATTACACAGATACGCAGTATTTT. The encoded protein is CSVAGHYTDTQYF.

The chain links TRBV4-3 to TRBJ2-3, with 8 bases lining up with TRBD1. The V segment lost 9 bases and the J segment 4 bases; nucleotides outside the gene matches: 9. The CDR3 runs to 14 residues. Germline lookup yields CDR1 LGHNA and CDR2 YSLEER. The CDR3 DNA sequence: TGCGCCAGTTCTTTACAGGGGGTGTCAGATACGCAGTATTTT. Protein sequence: CASSLQGVSDTQYF.

This clonotype was seen only a few times. V and J are TRBV4-1 and TRBJ2-2; no definite D call. This CDR3 region has 16 residues. V lost 0 bases, J lost 6 bases, and 14 bases lay in between. Germline values: CDR1 MGHRA, CDR2 YSYEKL. The CDR3, as DNA: TGCGCCAGCAGCCAAGAATGGGTTTCAGTGGCCGGGGAGCTGTTTTTT. Protein: CASSQEWVSVAGELFF.

The sample holds many counts of this clonotype. The gene calls are TRBV27 and TRBJ2-3; unclear D gene. V dropped 2 bases and J dropped 4 bases, with 13 bases sitting between them. The germline V gene has CDR1 MNHEY and CDR2 SMNVEV (reference sequence). This CDR3 is built from 15 residues. CDR3 loop: CASSLGVHQSDTQYF. The DNA for the CDR3 is TGTGCCAGCAGTTTAGGGGTTCATCAATCAGATACGCAGTATTTT.

This clonotype showed up just a few times. V usage is TRBV11-1 and J usage is TRBJ1-6; a possible D gene is TRBD1 (6 bases). Trimming pared 5 bases from V and 5 bases from J, leaving 13 bases between. The germline gives CDR1 SGHAT, CDR2 FQDESV (reference sequence). The CDR3 extends over 15 amino acids. DNA of the CDR3: TGTGCCAGCAGCCGCCGGGACAACAATAATTCACCCCTCCACTTT. This sequence encodes CASSRRDNNNSPLHF.

This clonotype was recorded at least ten times. The V and J genes are TRBV6-5 and TRBJ1-5; 8 positions agree with TRBD1. The CDR3 sequence is 18 residues long. The germline gives CDR1 MNHEY, CDR2 SVGAGI. V lost 1 base, J lost 5 bases, and 13 bases stayed unmatched. The CDR3, as DNA: TGTGCCAGCAGTTACTGGCCGCCCCTACAGGGGGACTATCAGCCCCAGCATTTT. Translated: CASSYWPPLQGDYQPQHF.

The chain recombines TRBV7-8 with TRBJ1-4, with unresolved D. The CDR3 totals 15 residues. Germline loops: CDR1 SGHVS, CDR2 FQNEAQ. Trimming cost V 0 bases and J 5 bases, with 10 bases left between them. CDR3 bases: TGTGCCAGCAGCTTAGCATATACACCCAATGAAAAACTGTTTTTT. It specifies CASSLAYTPNEKLFF.

This sequence joins TRBV5-1 and TRBJ1-6, with D tentatively TRBD1 (5 bases). Between the trimmed V and J ends, which lost 1 base and 8 bases, there was a span of 10 bases. Germline V gene sequence: CDR1 SGHRS, CDR2 YFSETQ. The CDR3 spans 14 residues. The CDR3 here is CASSLNGGDSPLHF. As DNA, the CDR3 is TGCGCCAGCAGCTTGAACGGGGGGGATTCACCCCTCCACTTT.

This clonotype was observed many times. The rearrangement uses TRBV10-3 and TRBJ2-5; D remains unclear. Germline lookup yields CDR1 ENHRY and CDR2 SYGVKD. V gave up 2 bases and J gave up 4 bases, with 8 bases separating them. The CDR3 length is 13 residues. CDR3 sequence (DNA): TGTGCCATCAGTGAGAGGAAGGGAGAGACCCAGTACTTC. Translation gives CAISERKGETQYF.

This clonotype was observed a few times. This chain connects TRBV28 to TRBJ1-3; D might be TRBD1 (5 bases). Germline loops: CDR1 MDHEN, CDR2 SYDVKM. V was cut by 5 bases and J by 4 bases, with 18 bases left in between. The CDR3 length is 16 residues. This chain's CDR3 is CASSKAGKDRGNTIYF. The CDR3 bases are TGTGCCAGCAGTAAGGCAGGGAAGGATCGCGGAAACACCATATATTTT.

This clonotype was seen more than once but under ten times. This chain joins TRBV12-3 or TRBV12-4 and TRBJ1-3; TRBD1 might be the D (5 bases). The CDR3 runs 16 residues. V lost 6 bases, J lost 0 bases, and 15 bases lay in between. In nucleotides, the CDR3 is TGTGCCAGCAGCCCCGACAGCCCGAGCTCTGGAAACACCATATATTTT. Protein sequence: CASSPDSPSSGNTIYF.

The table lists this clonotype with many counts. V gene TRBV20-1 combines with J gene TRBJ2-7; D gene uncertain. Trimming took off 1 base at V and 4 bases at J, with 5 bases between the two ends. The CDR3 totals 11 residues. CDR1 and CDR2 (germline): DFQATT, SNEGSKA (reference sequence). CDR3 region: CSARGAYEQYF. The CDR3 DNA reads as TGCAGTGCTAGAGGGGCTTACGAGCAGTACTTC.

The V and J genes are TRBV13 and TRBJ1-1; D may be TRBD1 (5 bases). There are 13 residues in the CDR3. Trimming removed 5 bases at V and 8 bases at J, with 15 bases between. Germline V gene sequence: CDR1 PRHDT, CDR2 FYEKMQ (reference sequence). The CDR3 bases are TGTGCCAGCAGCCCGACAGCTAGTACCGAAGCTTTCTTT. The encoded protein is CASSPTASTEAFF.

As DNA, the CDR3 is TGCAGTGCAACACCTCCCAGGGGGCACGCAGATACGCAGTATTTT. Its translation: CSATPPRGHADTQYF. The chain uses TRBV20-1 and TRBJ2-3; 8 bases align to TRBD1. Per the germline V gene, CDR1 is DFQATT and CDR2 is SNEGSKA (reference sequence). V shed 6 bases, J shed 4 bases, and the junction held 12 bases outside the gene matches. The length of the CDR3 is 15 residues.

This clonotype was seen at least ten times. This chain joins TRBV29-1 and TRBJ2-3; D is possibly TRBD1 or TRBD2 (5 bases each). V lost 7 bases and J 3 bases, leaving 5 bases between the germline ends. Germline assignment: CDR1 SQVTM and CDR2 ANQGSEA. The CDR3 is made up of 10 amino acids. For the CDR3, the DNA is TGCAGCGGGGGGACAGATACGCAGTATTTT. It specifies CSGGTDTQYF.

This clonotype appeared many times. This chain links TRBV20-1 with TRBJ2-3, with TRBD2 matching over 9 bases. CDR3 length equals 16 residues. V shed 3 bases and J 3 bases; nucleotides not matched to a gene: 10. Germline V gene lookup returns CDR1 DFQATT and CDR2 SNEGSKA (reference sequence). CDR3 in amino acids: CSARGRLAGPTDTQYF. The CDR3 bases are TGCAGTGCTAGGGGGCGGCTAGCGGGACCGACAGATACGCAGTATTTT.

This clonotype was found a few times. The V call is TRBV20-1, the J call TRBJ2-6; D might be TRBD1 (6 bases). Germline values: CDR1 DFQATT, CDR2 SNEGSKA (reference sequence). CDR3 length: 17 residues. The V end lost 3 bases, the J end lost 0 bases, and 15 bases lay between the germline ends. The CDR3 nucleotides are TGCAGTGCTAGGGCACAGGGTCCGAACTCTGGGGCCAACGTCCTGACTTTC. Translation gives CSARAQGPNSGANVLTF.

The sample holds many counts of this clonotype. This chain joins TRBV20-1 and TRBJ2-1; TRBD2 aligns across 10 bases. CDR1 and CDR2 (germline): DFQATT, SNEGSKA (reference sequence). The junction had 8 bases not matched to a gene; V was cut back by 7 bases and J by 8 bases. The CDR3 has 13 residues. CDR3 nucleotides: TGCAGTGTCCCTAGCGGGGGAGGGGATGAGCAGTTCTTC. Translation gives CSVPSGGGDEQFF.

The table lists this clonotype with many counts. CDR3 DNA sequence: TGCGCCAGCAGCTTATTCCTCGACAGCCACTCCTACAATGAGCAGTTCTTC. Translated: CASSLFLDSHSYNEQFF. The chain is built from TRBV5-1 and TRBJ2-1, with a tentative D call TRBD1 (5 bases). Germline V gene lookup returns CDR1 SGHRS and CDR2 YFSETQ. V was trimmed by 2 bases and J by 0 bases, leaving 15 bases between them. The CDR3 is 17 amino acids.

The chain is built from TRBV24-1 and TRBJ1-2, with D unresolved. Per germline, CDR1 KGHDR and CDR2 SFDVKD. The CDR3 covers 15 residues. Trimming removed 5 bases at V and 2 bases at J, with 14 bases between. The CDR3 sequence is CATSVPLLSNYGYTF. The CDR3 DNA reads TGTGCCACCAGTGTCCCACTCCTGTCCAACTATGGCTACACCTTC.